A single sample gave rise to the 14 T cell receptor beta chains below, sequenced in a study of regulatory T cells in long-lasting Graves disease. Time point indicated: persistent/refractory GD, antithyroid drugs over 5 years with positive TRAb. Scientists built the TCR library using RNA that was extracted from PBMCs. Arm-PCR with iRepertoire HTBI primers amplified the CDR3 regions for these TCR beta libraries. TCRdb used MiXCR to reprocess the multiplex PCR reads, holding one entry per CDR3 protein. The table shows roughly 470,000 distinct CDR3 sequences, with roughly 20% occurring only once. The source was peripheral blood mononuclear cells (PBMCs), collected when the disease was refractory, from a patient treated with antithyroid drugs. These receptors were obtained from a female donor with Graves disease.

This clonotype was seen many times. The chain joins TRBV12-3 or TRBV12-4 to TRBJ2-4; D may be TRBD2 (6 bases). The CDR3 covers 14 residues. Trimming took off 5 bases at V and 9 bases at J, with 17 bases between the two ends. The CDR3 region is CASSPGTLRGIQYF. CDR3 bases: TGTGCCAGCAGTCCGGGGACTTTGAGGGGCATTCAGTACTTC.

Comment on this clonotype: One base away lies a much larger clone, so this may be a sequencing read error. The V gene is TRBV28, the J gene TRBJ1-5, with TRBD1 identical over 7 bases. The V gene's germline CDR1 is MDHEN and CDR2 SYDVKM. This CDR3 comprises 15 residues. V trimming: 4 bases; J trimming: 7 bases; junction bases outside the gene matches: 10. Written as DNA, the CDR3 is TGTGCCAGCAGTTGTCGGGGACAGCCGGGGCAGCCCCAGCATTTT. It encodes CASSCRGQPGQPQHF.

This clonotype showed up many times. The V gene is TRBV9, the J gene TRBJ2-7, with D hard to call. Looked up from germline, CDR1 is SGDLS and CDR2 is YYNGEE. The CDR3 length is 13 residues. V was clipped by 2 bases and J by 0 bases, with 6 bases between them. This CDR3 is CASSVGGSYEQYF. In nucleotides, the CDR3 is TGTGCCAGCAGCGTGGGCGGCTCCTACGAGCAGTACTTC.

Many counts were recorded for this clonotype. The CDR3 reads CASSKLAGFPDTQYF. The CDR3 DNA reads as TGTGCCAGCAGTAAACTAGCGGGATTCCCAGATACGCAGTATTTT. The chain carries TRBV2 and TRBJ2-3, with 10 nucleotides matching TRBD2. V lost 5 bases, J lost 4 bases, and 6 bases stayed unmatched. Germline lookup yields CDR1 SNHLY and CDR2 FYNNEI. The CDR3 length is 15 residues.

The chain couples TRBV24-1 to TRBJ2-1; either TRBD1 or TRBD2 may fit D (5 bases each). The CDR3 is 15 amino acids. V lost 1 base and J 8 bases, leaving 14 bases between the germline ends. Germline values: CDR1 KGHDR, CDR2 SFDVKD. The CDR3 sequence: CATSDFWGSGDEQFF. The CDR3 DNA is TGTGCCACCAGTGATTTTTGGGGGAGTGGGGATGAGCAGTTCTTC.

CDR3 nucleotide sequence: TGTGCCAGCAGTTACGGTCAGGGGGCGAGCACTGAAGCTTTCTTT. Protein product: CASSYGQGASTEAFF. This sequence joins TRBV6-2 or TRBV6-3 and TRBJ1-1; 8 bases match TRBD1. Germline CDR1 MNHEY, CDR2 SVGEGT. The ends lost 2 bases at V and 4 bases at J; junction bases unmatched: 6. The CDR3 contains 15 residues.

The table lists this clonotype with many counts. The chain combines TRBV2 with TRBJ2-7; D assignment may be TRBD1 or TRBD2 (5 bases each). The CDR3 totals 14 residues. Germline CDR1 reads SNHLY; CDR2 reads FYNNEI. V lost 2 bases to trimming and J lost 4 bases, with 12 bases between them. CDR3 sequence (DNA): TGTGCCAGCAGTGAACTGGGGACCCAATACGAGCAGTACTTC. Protein sequence: CASSELGTQYEQYF.

This clonotype has at least ten counts. The chain is built from TRBV28 and TRBJ2-7; 11 nucleotides align to TRBD2. This CDR3 comprises 15 residues. CDR1 is MDHEN and CDR2 is SYDVKM in the germline V gene. The V and J ends lost 3 bases and 7 bases, in that order; junction bases with no gene match: 8. The CDR3 sequence: CASSFLTSGIGEQYF. For the CDR3, the DNA is TGTGCCAGCAGTTTCTTGACTAGCGGGATCGGGGAGCAGTACTTC.

The chain has TRBV11-2 and TRBJ2-7; D may be TRBD1 or TRBD2 (6 bases each). Trimming removed 4 bases from V and 7 bases from J, with 14 bases in between. In germline, CDR1 is SGHAT, CDR2 FQNNGV. The CDR3 contains 13 residues. The CDR3 DNA is TGTGCCAGCAGCTGGGGGCGAGGGGGGGAGCAGTACTTC. As protein: CASSWGRGGEQYF.

This clonotype showed up just a few times. CDR3 region: CASSAPQANTGELFF. The CDR3 coding sequence is TGTGCCAGCAGCGCCCCGCAAGCGAACACCGGGGAGCTGTTTTTT. V and J are TRBV9 and TRBJ2-2; D remains unclear. Germline V gene data show CDR1 as SGDLS and CDR2 as YYNGEE. V shed 3 bases and J shed 0 bases, with 9 bases lying between them. The CDR3 has 15 amino acids.

The chain links TRBV20-1 to TRBJ1-1, with no clear D. Looked up from germline, CDR1 is DFQATT and CDR2 is SNEGSKA (reference sequence). V lost 6 bases to trimming and J lost 1 base, with 12 bases between them. CDR3 length: 13 amino acids. In nucleotides, the CDR3 is TGCAGTGCCAACAAACGGGCGAACACTGAAGCTTTCTTT. Amino acids: CSANKRANTEAFF.

The table lists this clonotype with many counts. The chain couples TRBV28 to TRBJ2-7, with D maybe TRBD2 (5 bases). The CDR3 sequence is 14 residues long. Germline loops: CDR1 MDHEN, CDR2 SYDVKM. V was shortened by 1 base and J by 3 bases, with 10 bases between the two germline ends. CDR3 amino acids: CASSLFRDYYEQYF. The CDR3, as DNA: TGTGCCAGCAGTTTATTTCGGGATTACTACGAGCAGTACTTC.

In regard to this clonotype: This may be a read error, as it is one base from a much larger clone. This rearrangement joins TRBV30 to TRBJ1-4; D uncertain. CDR1 is GTSNPN and CDR2 is SVGIG in the germline V gene (reference sequence). The CDR3 contains 12 residues. The CDR3 coding sequence is TGTACCTGGGAGAAGGATAATGAAAAACTGTTTTTT. It codes for CTWEKDNEKLFF.

The chain recombines TRBV12-5 with TRBJ1-1; TRBD1 is a possible D gene (5 bases). The ends were cut back, 11 bases at V and 0 bases at J, with 10 bases in the middle. Germline CDR1 is LGHNT and CDR2 is FRNRAP. This CDR3 region has 12 residues. The CDR3 DNA is TGTGCTTCCGAGGGGTTGAACACTGAAGCTTTCTTT. Translating gives CASEGLNTEAFF.